These 10 T cell receptor beta chains were sequenced from one sample in a study of blood T cell repertoires in COVID-19. Only in-frame clones appear in the TCRdb table, and some are missing; sequencing was by immunoSEQ multiplex PCR. The sample contains tens of thousands of clones, roughly 84% of which appear only once. Sequenced input: peripheral blood. The receptors here all came from a man between 60 and 75 years old with active COVID-19.

This chain links TRBV6-1 with TRBJ1-1, with 9 bases matching TRBD1. The CDR3 length is 14 residues. V lost 3 bases to trimming and J lost 4 bases; unmatched junction nucleotides: 3. Germline V gene sequence: CDR1 MNHNS, CDR2 SASEGT. The CDR3 DNA sequence: TGTGCCAGCAGTGACAACAGGGGGCTCACTGAAGCTTTCTTT. Amino acids: CASSDNRGLTEAFF.

This rearrangement joins TRBV3-1 (or the pseudogene TRBV3-2) to TRBJ1-3; TRBD1 might be the D (6 bases). Germline V gene data show CDR1 as LGHDT and CDR2 as YNNKEL (reference sequence). Trimming cost V 3 bases and J 0 bases, with 9 bases left between them. CDR3 size: 15 residues. Here the CDR3 reads CASSHHRDSGNTIYF. The CDR3 DNA follows: TGTGCCAGCAGCCACCACAGGGACTCTGGAAACACCATATATTTT.

This clone was recorded only once. The chain couples TRBV9 to TRBJ2-7; 10 bases line up with TRBD2. The germline V gene encodes CDR1 SGDLS and CDR2 YYNGEE. V dropped 3 bases and J dropped 3; count of bases not matched to a gene: 9. The CDR3 loop spans 16 amino acids. Here the CDR3 reads CASSEGGTSGVYEQYF. The CDR3 DNA reads as TGTGCCAGCAGCGAGGGGGGAACTAGCGGGGTCTACGAGCAGTACTTC.

The chain uses TRBV6-5 and TRBJ1-4, with a tentative D call TRBD1 (6 bases). There are 15 residues in the CDR3. Germline lookup yields CDR1 MNHEY and CDR2 SVGAGI. Trimming left V 2 bases short and J 4 bases short, with 11 bases between. The CDR3 loop is CASSYQGQLNEKLFF. CDR3 bases: TGTGCCAGCAGTTACCAGGGACAACTTAATGAAAAACTGTTTTTT.

The CDR3 bases are TGTGCCAGTACTCGACAGGGTAATCAGCCCCAGCATTTT. This translates into CASTRQGNQPQHF. The chain has TRBV19 and TRBJ1-5; 7 positions match TRBD1. In germline, CDR1 is LNHDA, CDR2 SQIVND (reference sequence). The CDR3 is 13 residues long. The V gene end was trimmed by 7 bases and the J gene end by 4 bases; junction bases not matched to a gene: 4.

This clone appeared once. The J gene is TRBJ1-2, the V gene TRBV11-2, with D tentatively TRBD1 (5 bases). This CDR3 contains 15 residues. With 5 bases removed from V and 0 bases from J, the gap between germline ends came to 13 bases. Germline V CDR1 and CDR2: SGHAT, FQNNGV. CDR3 coding DNA: TGTGCCAGCAGCCCCCCCGACAGCTCTAACTATGGCTACACCTTC. Amino acids: CASSPPDSSNYGYTF.

Written as DNA, the CDR3 is TGTGCCAGCAGCTCGACGCGCGGGGGACTCACAGATACGCAGTATTTT. The encoded protein is CASSSTRGGLTDTQYF. This chain connects TRBV7-9 to TRBJ2-3; 7 bases are a match to TRBD2. CDR3 size: 16 residues. With 4 bases clipped from V and 2 bases from J, the junction kept 9 bases outside the gene matches. CDR1 is SEHNR and CDR2 is FQNEAQ in the germline V gene (reference sequence).

The genes are TRBV27 and TRBJ2-5; 9 bases line up with TRBD2. Trimming removed 0 bases from V and 7 bases from J; junction bases left unmatched: 12. Germline V gene data show CDR1 as MNHEY and CDR2 as SMNVEV (reference sequence). The CDR3 sequence is 17 residues long. The CDR3 nucleotides are TGTGCCAGCAGTTTATCGTTCGGGGCTAGCGGGGTGGGGACCCAGTACTTC. Its translation: CASSLSFGASGVGTQYF.

The J gene is TRBJ1-2, the V gene TRBV18; 8 bases are shared with TRBD1. This CDR3 spans 13 amino acids. CDR1 and CDR2 from the germline V gene are KGHSH and LQKENI. The V and J ends lost 6 bases and 6 bases, in that order; junction bases with no gene match: 6. CDR3 residues: CASSPTGGDGYTF. The CDR3 DNA sequence: TGTGCCAGCTCTCCCACAGGGGGGGATGGCTACACCTTC.

The V and J genes are TRBV29-1 and TRBJ1-2; 7 bases fit TRBD1. Germline V CDR1 and CDR2: SQVTM, ANQGSEA. With 4 bases clipped from V and 7 bases from J, the junction kept 9 bases outside the gene matches. This CDR3 region has 13 residues. The CDR3 is CSVAGQDYFGYTF. In DNA form, the CDR3 reads TGCAGCGTTGCAGGACAGGACTACTTTGGCTACACCTTC. The whole variable domain, remainder taken from reference TRBV29-1 and TRBJ1-2, is SAVISQKPSRDICQRGTSLTIQCQVDSQVTMMFWYRQQPGQSLTLIATANQGSEATYESGFVIDKFPISRPNLTFSTLTVSNMSPEDSSIYLCSVAGQDYFGYTFGSGTRLTVV.